One TCR beta chain is described in this entry. The data belong to a study of blood T cell repertoires in COVID-19. The method was immunoSEQ multiplex PCR; TCRdb's version includes in-frame clones alone and lacks a portion of them. The sample records approximately 150,000 clones, about nine tenths being singletons. The germline CDR1 and CDR2 sequences are MDHEN and SYDVKM. This CDR3 is 13 amino acids long. Trimming took 6 bases from V and 8 from J, leaving 13 bases between them. This sequence originates from a man aged 60-69 years who had recovered from COVID-19. This chain links TRBV28 with TRBJ1-4; D gene ambiguous. The specimen sequenced was PBMCs or T cells enriched from blood (not recorded which). DNA for the CDR3: TGTGCCAGCAGCCCCGGTGGCAGGGAAAAACTGTTTTTT. Its protein is CASSPGGREKLFF.